This T cell receptor (beta chain) was sequenced in a study of shared clonotypes between healthy human individuals. Study-level points and caveats: Larger estimated richness was generally recorded for naive subsets relative to memory subsets. Four donors had around 5% of their naive CD4 clonotypes in common. Generation probability values for non-shared clonotypes were lower than those for clonotypes shared by all four donors.

On this clone: The antigen is not known.

Methods used by the authors: As immunoSEQ supplied junction-only sequences (without quality scores), filtering differed. Clones were read by immunoSEQ multiplex PCR, and TCRdb kept only the in-frame ones, dropping some. V, J and clone size derive from that table, while D and trimming were established from the DNA sequence. The sample gives about 2.1 million clones, approximately 94% of which show up once; roughly 1.8% is in the top ten. The CDR3 spans 12 residues. The V and J ends lost 4 bases and 10 bases respectively, with 11 bases between them. The V gene's germline CDR1 is SGHTA and CDR2 FQGNSA. Naive CD8 cells lacked CD45RO and underwent positive selection for CCR7, leaving out terminally differentiated effector memory CD45RA+ cells.

The V and J genes are TRBV7-2 and TRBJ2-1; D is ambiguous. The specimen was naive CD8+ T cells from PBMCs. The TCR originated in a young man in good health. Some clones in this sample may be carry-over from other donors' samples. The CDR3 coding sequence is TGTGCCAGCAGCTCAAGGCAATTAGAGCAGTTCTTC. The encoded protein is CASSSRQLEQFF.